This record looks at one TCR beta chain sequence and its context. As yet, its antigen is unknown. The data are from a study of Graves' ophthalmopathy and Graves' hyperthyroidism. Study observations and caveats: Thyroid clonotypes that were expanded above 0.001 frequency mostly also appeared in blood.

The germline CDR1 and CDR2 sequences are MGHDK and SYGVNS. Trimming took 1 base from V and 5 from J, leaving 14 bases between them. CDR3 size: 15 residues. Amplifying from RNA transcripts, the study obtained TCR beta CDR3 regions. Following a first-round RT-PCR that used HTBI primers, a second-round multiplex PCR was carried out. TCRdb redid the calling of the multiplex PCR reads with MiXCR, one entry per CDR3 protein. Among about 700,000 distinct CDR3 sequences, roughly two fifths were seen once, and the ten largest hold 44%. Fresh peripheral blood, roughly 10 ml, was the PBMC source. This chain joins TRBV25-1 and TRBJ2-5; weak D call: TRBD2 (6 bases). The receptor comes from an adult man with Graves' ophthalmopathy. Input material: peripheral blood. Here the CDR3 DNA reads TGTGCCAGCAGTGAATTTAGCGGAACCACTGAGACCCAGTACTTC. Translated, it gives CASSEFSGTTETQYF.